The rows below give T cell receptor beta chains drawn from one sample of a study of identical twins. One entry per CDR3 protein, called by TCRdb with MiXCR from the 5' RACE reads. The data show over 500,000 distinct CDR3 sequences, approximately 22% seen once. The same data also went into a second study, on T cells expressing NK-cell markers.

Sequencing was performed on CD4+ T cells sorted from blood. All receptors come from a woman between 18 and 29 years old in good health. CDR3s leave out the opening cysteine and the closing phenylalanine or tryptophan. Fields, in order: J gene, V gene, D gene, CDR3 protein. A D gene is named only where the DNA matches it firmly.

>TRBJ2-7|TRBV20-1|-
SARGASGSPKQY
>TRBJ1-1|TRBV5-1|-
ASGNAGQGNTEAF
>TRBJ1-3|TRBV6-1|-
ASSALEAGGNTIY
>TRBJ2-5|TRBV27|TRBD2
ASTNNGRVETQY
>TRBJ2-7|TRBV6-5|-
ASSYSRNEQY
>TRBJ1-1|TRBV5-1|TRBD1
ASSLGNRGIEAF
>TRBJ2-3|TRBV5-6|-
ASSPGPSCTQY
>TRBJ2-1|TRBV10-3|TRBD1
ATKTGGEVEQF
>TRBJ2-5|TRBV12-3/TRBV12-4|TRBD2
ASSLRSGGVETQY
>TRBJ2-3|TRBV20-1|TRBD2
SGQIAGQGTDTQY
>TRBJ2-5|TRBV5-1|TRBD2
ASSGGDYWETQY
>TRBJ1-2|TRBV6-5|-
ASSYSGSEAANYGYT
>TRBJ2-2|TRBV25-1|-
ASRATGNTGELF
>TRBJ2-5|TRBV9|TRBD2
ASSGGTSGGRGETQY
>TRBJ2-1|TRBV6-1|TRBD2
ASSERDLAADNEQF
>TRBJ1-1|TRBV6-2/TRBV6-3|-
ASSYIGVINTEAF
>TRBJ1-1|TRBV20-1|-
SALLGAAGTEAF